This TCR beta chain is from a study of T-cell reconstitution after alpha-beta-depleted transplantation in children. In germline, CDR1 is SGHDT, CDR2 YYEEEE. The CDR3 covers 12 residues. V lost 0 bases to trimming and J lost 12 bases, with 13 bases between them. This clonotype has at least ten counts. Its target is unknown. Study outcomes and limitations: When one year had passed after transplant, most T-cell counts and diversity came from newly produced T cells. The study reportedly traced alpha-beta T cells about two months after transplant to several hundred expanded graft clones.

TCRbeta library construction was performed incorporating unique molecular identifiers. A single record per CDR3 protein comes from TCRdb applying MiXCR to the PCR reads. There are 65,000 to 90,000 distinct CDR3 sequences in the sample; approximately 11% occur only once, and roughly an eighth lies in the top ten. The source of this sequence is a boy younger than 18 with acute myeloid leukemia, due to receive a stem cell transplant. The sample consisted of PBMCs, taken before TCRalphabeta/CD19-depleted stem cell transplant. The V gene is TRBV5-6, the J gene TRBJ2-7; D is uncertain. CDR3 sequence: CASSLGRATWYV. CDR3 in DNA: TGTGCCAGCAGCTTGGGACGGGCGACGTGGTACGTC.